What follows are 19 T cell receptor beta chains derived from one specimen sequenced in a study of T-cell memory formation after mild COVID-19. One entry per CDR3 protein results from TCRdb running MiXCR on the 5' RACE reads. Among approximately 390,000 distinct CDR3 sequences listed, about 16% were seen once. The source material was PBMCs or a T cell subset sorted from them (not recorded which). The receptors shown here come from a man between 18 and 29 years old who had mild COVID-19 (a few samples of this study predate the infection). Cell type and time point are not known.

This clonotype was picked up a small number of times. CDR3 nucleotides: TGTGCCAGCAGCCGCCCGGGACGGGCGAACACCGGGGAGCTGTTTTTT. It specifies CASSRPGRANTGELFF. The chain employs TRBV7-2 and TRBJ2-2; D may be TRBD1 or TRBD2 (5 bases each). V lost 5 bases and J lost 0, with 13 bases in between. CDR1 is SGHTA and CDR2 is FQGNSA in the germline V gene. The CDR3 is 16 residues long.

The chain is built from TRBV11-2 and TRBJ1-5; unclear D gene. Germline assignment: CDR1 SGHAT and CDR2 FQNNGV. This CDR3 contains 15 residues. Trimming pared 0 bases from V and 0 bases from J, leaving 6 bases between. The CDR3 DNA sequence: TGTGCCAGCAGCTTAGATGATGCTAGCAATCAGCCCCAGCATTTT. Translation gives CASSLDDASNQPQHF.

This chain connects TRBV29-1 to TRBJ1-3; D is possibly TRBD1 (6 bases). From germline, CDR1 is SQVTM and CDR2 ANQGSEA. The germline V and J ends were trimmed by 4 bases and 3 bases, with 10 bases remaining between them. This CDR3 spans 13 amino acids. The CDR3 nucleotides are TGCAGCGTTGCAGGGGTGAATGGAAACACCATATATTTT. This encodes CSVAGVNGNTIYF.

The CDR3 here is CASSLGTGTNTQYF. In nucleotides, the CDR3 is TGTGCCAGCAGCCTCGGGACAGGGACAAATACGCAGTATTTT. J is TRBJ2-3 and V is TRBV7-9; 9 bases align to TRBD1. The V gene end was trimmed by 5 bases and the J gene end by 7 bases; junction bases not matched to a gene: 7. CDR1 SEHNR and CDR2 FQNEAQ come from the germline V gene (reference sequence). This CDR3 spans 14 amino acids.

This clonotype was picked up a small number of times. J is TRBJ2-1 and V is TRBV24-1, with TRBD2 matching 9 bases. The junction had 11 bases not matched to a gene; V was cut back by 3 bases and J by 0 bases. The CDR3 loop spans 19 amino acids. Germline V lookup: CDR1 KGHDR, CDR2 SFDVKD. CDR3 nucleotides: TGTGCCACCAGTGATACAGGACTAGCGCCCATGAGCTCCTACAATGAGCAGTTCTTC. Residues: CATSDTGLAPMSSYNEQFF.

The sample holds a few counts of this clonotype. The chain recombines TRBV10-3 with TRBJ1-2; no clear D gene. V was shortened by 3 bases and J by 0 bases, with 5 bases between the two germline ends. There are 13 residues in the CDR3. CDR1 and CDR2 (germline): ENHRY, SYGVKD. The CDR3 nucleotides are TGTGCCATCAGTGAAAACCCTAACTATGGCTACACCTTC. It specifies CAISENPNYGYTF.

This chain joins TRBV6-2 or TRBV6-3 and TRBJ2-1; D is ambiguous. Germline assignment: CDR1 MNHEY and CDR2 SVGEGT. The CDR3 length is 14 residues. Trimming removed 2 bases at V and 8 bases at J, with 13 bases between. The CDR3: CASSYGQAYDEQFF. The CDR3 coding sequence is TGTGCCAGCAGTTACGGGCAGGCGTACGATGAGCAGTTCTTC.

This chain links TRBV20-1 with TRBJ2-1, with 10 positions matching TRBD1. The length of the CDR3 is 16 residues. J gave up 8 bases and V 0 bases, and 10 bases lay outside the gene matches. Germline CDR1 DFQATT, CDR2 SNEGSKA (reference sequence). The CDR3 DNA follows: TGCAGTGCTAGAGAGCCGGACAGGGGGAGGAATCATGAGCAGTTCTTC. This codes for CSAREPDRGRNHEQFF.

This clonotype has a handful of counts. J is TRBJ2-2 and V is TRBV20-1, with D unresolved. CDR1 DFQATT and CDR2 SNEGSKA come from the germline V gene (reference sequence). The CDR3 loop spans 11 amino acids. V lost 4 bases and J 3 bases, leaving 3 bases between the germline ends. CDR3 in amino acids: CSATYTGELFF. The CDR3 coding sequence is TGCAGTGCTACATACACCGGGGAGCTGTTTTTT.

This clonotype was counted at least ten times. The chain couples TRBV9 to TRBJ2-3; D uncertain. Germline CDR1 SGDLS, CDR2 YYNGEE. CDR3 size: 12 residues. Trimming left V 0 bases short and J 4 bases short, with 3 bases between. This CDR3 reads CASSVAADTQYF. CDR3 coding DNA: TGTGCCAGCAGCGTAGCAGCAGATACGCAGTATTTT.

V is TRBV6-2 or TRBV6-3 and J is TRBJ1-1, with D uncertain. Germline loops: CDR1 MNHEY, CDR2 SVGEGT. Trimming took 2 bases from V and 11 from J, leaving 15 bases between them. The CDR3 is 13 amino acids. Written as DNA, the CDR3 is TGTGCCAGCAGTTACGGAGTTCCCGAGGTGGCTTTCTTT. Translated: CASSYGVPEVAFF.

The gene calls are TRBV18 and TRBJ1-4, with D hard to call. V shed 3 bases and J shed 8 bases, with 4 bases lying between them. Per germline, CDR1 KGHSH and CDR2 LQKENI. The CDR3 is 11 amino acids. CDR3 coding DNA: TGTGCCAGCTCACCGGGAGAAAAACTGTTTTTT. Protein: CASSPGEKLFF.

There are a few counts of this clonotype. V gene TRBV3-1 combines with J gene TRBJ2-6, with TRBD2 as a possible D gene (6 bases). This CDR3 region has 19 residues. The V gene's germline CDR1 is LGHDT and CDR2 YNNKEL (reference sequence). Trimming left V 2 bases short and J 0 bases short, with 17 bases between. The CDR3 protein is CASSQPFRGLGSGANVLTF. The CDR3 DNA follows: TGTGCCAGCAGCCAACCTTTTCGGGGACTCGGCTCTGGGGCCAACGTCCTGACTTTC. Together with reference TRBV3-1 and TRBJ2-6, the CDR3 gives the full variable domain: DTAVSQTPKYLVTQMGNDKSIKCEQNLGHDTMYWYKQDSKKFLKIMFSYNNKELIINETVPNRFSPKSPDKAHLNLHINSLELGDSAVYFCASSQPFRGLGSGANVLTFGAGSRLTVL.

This clonotype has just a few counts. The V and J genes are TRBV25-1 and TRBJ1-1; 12 bases fit TRBD1. Germline V gene lookup returns CDR1 MGHDK and CDR2 SYGVNS. The CDR3 sequence is 15 residues long. Trimming at V came to 7 bases and at J to 5 bases, leaving 8 bases not matched to a gene. This CDR3 is CASNWGQGAQTEAFF. CDR3 coding DNA: TGTGCCAGCAATTGGGGACAGGGGGCGCAAACTGAAGCTTTCTTT.

The V call is TRBV7-9, the J call TRBJ2-2, with 7 positions matching TRBD1. Trimming removed 6 bases from V and 7 bases from J; junction bases left unmatched: 8. The germline CDR1 and CDR2 sequences are SEHNR and FQNEAQ (reference sequence). This CDR3 comprises 14 residues. CDR3 sequence (DNA): TGTGCCAGCAGAGAGGAACAGGGGAGCGGGGAGCTGTTTTTT. Translated: CASREEQGSGELFF.

The chain combines TRBV4-3 with TRBJ1-5, with a tentative D call TRBD1 (5 bases). Germline V lookup: CDR1 LGHNA, CDR2 YSLEER. The ends were cut back, 1 base at V and 5 bases at J, with 12 bases in the middle. CDR3 length: 15 amino acids. The CDR3 sequence is CASSQGDSRDQPQHF. CDR3 in DNA: TGCGCCAGCAGCCAAGGGGACTCTAGGGATCAGCCCCAGCATTTT.

This clonotype showed up just a few times. The J gene is TRBJ1-1, the V gene TRBV27, with TRBD1 as a possible D gene (5 bases). CDR1 and CDR2 (germline): MNHEY, SMNVEV (reference sequence). The CDR3 is 13 residues long. V lost 6 bases and J lost 7, with 15 bases in between. This chain's CDR3 is CASRPTGFNEAFF. In DNA form, the CDR3 reads TGTGCCAGCAGACCTACAGGATTCAATGAAGCTTTCTTT.

The V call is TRBV20-1, the J call TRBJ1-6; TRBD1 aligns across 7 bases. The length of the CDR3 is 14 residues. Looked up from germline, CDR1 is DFQATT and CDR2 is SNEGSKA (reference sequence). V lost 6 bases, J lost 9 bases, and 11 bases stayed unmatched. The CDR3 is CSARDRARSSPLHF. The CDR3 DNA reads as TGCAGTGCCCGAGACAGGGCGCGCAGTTCACCCCTCCACTTT.

The CDR3 loop reads CASSSWTGGDEQFF. DNA of the CDR3: TGTGCCAGCAGTTCGTGGACAGGGGGCGATGAGCAGTTCTTC. The V call is TRBV12-3 or TRBV12-4, the J call TRBJ2-1, with 11 positions matching TRBD1. The CDR3 extends over 14 amino acids. The J segment lost 8 bases and the V segment lost 4 bases, leaving 4 bases of the junction unmatched.